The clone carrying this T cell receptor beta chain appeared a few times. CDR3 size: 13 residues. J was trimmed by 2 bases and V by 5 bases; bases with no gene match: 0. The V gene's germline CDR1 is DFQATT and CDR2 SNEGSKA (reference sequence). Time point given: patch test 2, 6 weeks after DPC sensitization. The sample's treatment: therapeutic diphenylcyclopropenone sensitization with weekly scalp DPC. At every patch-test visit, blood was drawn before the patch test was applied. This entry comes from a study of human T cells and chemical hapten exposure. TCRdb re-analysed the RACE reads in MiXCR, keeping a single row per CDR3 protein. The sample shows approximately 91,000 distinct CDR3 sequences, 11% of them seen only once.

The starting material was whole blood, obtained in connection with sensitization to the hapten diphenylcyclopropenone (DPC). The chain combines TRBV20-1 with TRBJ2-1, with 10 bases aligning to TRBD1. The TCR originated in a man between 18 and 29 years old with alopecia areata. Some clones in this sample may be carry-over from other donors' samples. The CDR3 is CSAGQGAYNEQFF. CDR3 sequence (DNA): TGCAGTGCTGGACAGGGGGCCTACAATGAGCAGTTCTTC.